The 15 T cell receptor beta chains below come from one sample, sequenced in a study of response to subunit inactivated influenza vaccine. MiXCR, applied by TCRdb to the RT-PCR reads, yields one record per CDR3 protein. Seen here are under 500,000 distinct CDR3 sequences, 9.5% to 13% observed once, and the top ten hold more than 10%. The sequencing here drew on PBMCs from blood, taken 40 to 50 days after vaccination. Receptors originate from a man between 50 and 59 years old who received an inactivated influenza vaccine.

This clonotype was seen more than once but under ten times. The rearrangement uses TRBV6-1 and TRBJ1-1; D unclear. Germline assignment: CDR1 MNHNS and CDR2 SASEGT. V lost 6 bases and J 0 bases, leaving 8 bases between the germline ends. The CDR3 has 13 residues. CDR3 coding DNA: TGTGCCAGCAGACCCACCGTGAACACTGAAGCTTTCTTT. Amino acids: CASRPTVNTEAFF.

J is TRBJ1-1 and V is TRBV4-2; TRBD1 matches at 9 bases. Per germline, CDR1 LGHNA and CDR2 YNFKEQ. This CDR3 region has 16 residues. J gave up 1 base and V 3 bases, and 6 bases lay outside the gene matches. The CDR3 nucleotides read TGTGCCAGCAGCCAGGGACAGGGAATCTCGAACACTGAAGCTTTCTTT. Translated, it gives CASSQGQGISNTEAFF.

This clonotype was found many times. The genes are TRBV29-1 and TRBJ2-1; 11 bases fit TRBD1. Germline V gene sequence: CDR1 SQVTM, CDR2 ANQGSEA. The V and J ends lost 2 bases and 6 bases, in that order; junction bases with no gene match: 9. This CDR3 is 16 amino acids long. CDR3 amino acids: CSVELPQGTGGNEQFF. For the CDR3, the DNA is TGCAGCGTTGAACTTCCCCAGGGGACAGGGGGCAATGAGCAGTTCTTC.

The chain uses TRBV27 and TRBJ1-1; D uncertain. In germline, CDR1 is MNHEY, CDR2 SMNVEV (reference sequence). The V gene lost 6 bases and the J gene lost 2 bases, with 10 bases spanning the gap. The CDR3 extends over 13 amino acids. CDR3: CASRIHGNTEAFF. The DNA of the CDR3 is TGTGCCAGCAGAATCCACGGTAACACTGAAGCTTTCTTT.

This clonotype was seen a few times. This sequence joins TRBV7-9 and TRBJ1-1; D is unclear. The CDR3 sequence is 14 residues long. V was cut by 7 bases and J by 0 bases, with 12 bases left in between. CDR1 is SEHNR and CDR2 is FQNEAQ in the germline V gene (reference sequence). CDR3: CASTPSELNTEAFF. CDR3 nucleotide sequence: TGTGCCAGCACCCCGTCGGAATTGAACACTGAAGCTTTCTTT.

Written as DNA, the CDR3 is TGTGCCAGCAGTTATTGGGCCCCAGAGATTAGCACAGATACGCAGTATTTT. This translates into CASSYWAPEISTDTQYF. V is TRBV27 and J is TRBJ2-3, with no clear D. The germline gives CDR1 MNHEY, CDR2 SMNVEV (reference sequence). V was shortened by 4 bases and J by 0 bases, with 17 bases between the two germline ends. CDR3 size: 17 residues.

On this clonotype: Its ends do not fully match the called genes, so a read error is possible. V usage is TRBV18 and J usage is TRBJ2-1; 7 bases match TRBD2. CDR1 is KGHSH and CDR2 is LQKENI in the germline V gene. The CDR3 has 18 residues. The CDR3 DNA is TGTGCCAGCTCACCACTAGGACGGACTAGGCTCTCCGACAATGAGCAGTTCTTC. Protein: CASSPLGRTRLSDNEQFF.

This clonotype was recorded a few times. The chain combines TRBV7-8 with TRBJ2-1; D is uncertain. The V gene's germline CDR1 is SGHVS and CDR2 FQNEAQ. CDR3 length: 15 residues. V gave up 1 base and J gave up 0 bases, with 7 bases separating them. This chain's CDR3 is CASSLVTVSYNEQFF. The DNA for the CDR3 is TGTGCCAGCAGCTTAGTTACGGTCTCCTACAATGAGCAGTTCTTC.

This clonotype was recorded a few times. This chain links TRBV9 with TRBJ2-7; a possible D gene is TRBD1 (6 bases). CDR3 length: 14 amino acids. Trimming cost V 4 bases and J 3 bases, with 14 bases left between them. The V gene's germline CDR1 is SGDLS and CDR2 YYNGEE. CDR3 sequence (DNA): TGTGCCAGCAGCAAGGGACAAGGGAGCTACGAGCAGTACTTC. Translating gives CASSKGQGSYEQYF. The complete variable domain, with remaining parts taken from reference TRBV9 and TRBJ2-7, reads DSGVTQTPKHLITATGQRVTLRCSPRSGDLSVYWYQQSLDQGLQFLIQYYNGEERAKGNILERFSAQQFPDLHSELNLSSLELGDSALYFCASSKGQGSYEQYFGPGTRLTVT.

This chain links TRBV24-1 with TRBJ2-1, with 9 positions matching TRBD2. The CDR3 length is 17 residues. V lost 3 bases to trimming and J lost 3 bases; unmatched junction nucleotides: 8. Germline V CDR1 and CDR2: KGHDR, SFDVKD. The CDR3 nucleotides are TGTGCCACCAGTGATGAGCCTAGCGGGGCCCTCTACAATGAGCAGTTCTTC. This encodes CATSDEPSGALYNEQFF.

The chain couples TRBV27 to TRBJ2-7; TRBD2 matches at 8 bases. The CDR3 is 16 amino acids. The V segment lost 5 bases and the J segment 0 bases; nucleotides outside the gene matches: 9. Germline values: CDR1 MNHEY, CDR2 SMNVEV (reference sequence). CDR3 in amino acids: CASSPSSGPHSYEQYF. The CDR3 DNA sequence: TGTGCCAGCAGTCCGTCTAGCGGGCCTCACTCCTACGAGCAGTACTTC.

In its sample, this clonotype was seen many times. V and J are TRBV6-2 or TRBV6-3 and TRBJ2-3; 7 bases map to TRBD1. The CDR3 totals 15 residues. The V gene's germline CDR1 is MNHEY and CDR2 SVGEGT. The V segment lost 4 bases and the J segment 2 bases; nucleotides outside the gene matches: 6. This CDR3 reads CASSSPGQITDTQYF. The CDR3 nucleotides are TGTGCCAGCAGTTCCCCGGGACAGATCACAGATACGCAGTATTTT.

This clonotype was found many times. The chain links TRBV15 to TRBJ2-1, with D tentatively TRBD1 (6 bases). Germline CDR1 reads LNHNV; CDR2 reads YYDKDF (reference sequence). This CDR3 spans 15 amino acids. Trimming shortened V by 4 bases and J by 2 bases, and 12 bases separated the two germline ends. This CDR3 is CATSTGGGPYNEQFF. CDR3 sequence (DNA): TGTGCCACCAGCACAGGTGGGGGCCCCTACAATGAGCAGTTCTTC.

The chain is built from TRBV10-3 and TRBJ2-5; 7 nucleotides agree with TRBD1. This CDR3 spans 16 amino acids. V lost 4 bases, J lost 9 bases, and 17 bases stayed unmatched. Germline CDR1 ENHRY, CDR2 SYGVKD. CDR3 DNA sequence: TGTGCCATCAGTGGGAAGACAGGGATTGAGGTTGAGTCCCAGTACTTC. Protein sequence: CAISGKTGIEVESQYF.

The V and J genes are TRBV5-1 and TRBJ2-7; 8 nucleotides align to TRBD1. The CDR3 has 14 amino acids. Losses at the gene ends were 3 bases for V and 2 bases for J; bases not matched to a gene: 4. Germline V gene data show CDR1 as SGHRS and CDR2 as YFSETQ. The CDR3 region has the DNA TGCGCCAGCAGCTCGGGACAGGTGGCCTACGAGCAGTACTTC. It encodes CASSSGQVAYEQYF.